The 24 T cell receptor beta chains reported below all come from one sample, sequenced in a study of blood T cell repertoires in COVID-19. Sequencing used immunoSEQ multiplex PCR; TCRdb keeps in-frame clones, though not all of them. The data show 310,000 or so clones, roughly 87% seen once. Sequenced material: PBMCs or T cells enriched from blood (not recorded which). These receptors all stem from a woman aged 40 to 50 who had recovered from COVID-19.

This clone was counted a single time. This chain joins TRBV30 and TRBJ2-2; 11 positions agree with TRBD2. The CDR3 loop spans 15 amino acids. V gave up 3 bases and J gave up 5 bases; unmatched junction bases: 5. Germline-derived CDR1 and CDR2 are GTSNPN and SVGIG (reference sequence). The CDR3 coding sequence is TGTGCCTGGAGGGTAGCGGGAGGGCCGACCGGGGAGCTGTTTTTT. Residues: CAWRVAGGPTGELFF. Drawing the rest from reference TRBV30 and TRBJ2-2, the complete variable domain is SQTIHQWPATLVQPVGSPLSLECTVEGTSNPNLYWYRQAAGRGLQLLFYSVGIGQISSEVPQNLSASRPQDRQFILSSKKLLLSDSGFYLCAWRVAGGPTGELFFGEGSRLTVL.

V is TRBV7-6 and J is TRBJ2-7, with a possible D match to TRBD1 (6 bases). The CDR3 consists of 13 residues. Germline CDR1 is SGHVS and CDR2 is FNYEAQ. Trimming pared 5 bases from V and 9 bases from J, leaving 17 bases between. The CDR3 DNA reads as TGTGCCAGCAGCAACTCAGACAGGCTCGGGCAGTACTTC. Amino acid sequence: CASSNSDRLGQYF.

In DNA form, the CDR3 reads TGTGCCAGCAGCCCACAGGGAAGGGATCAGCCCCAGCATTTT. Translating gives CASSPQGRDQPQHF. The chain employs TRBV6-2 or TRBV6-3 and TRBJ1-5; D might be TRBD1 (6 bases). This CDR3 is built from 14 residues. With 6 bases removed from V and 5 bases from J, the gap between germline ends came to 14 bases. Germline CDR1 and CDR2: MNHEY and SVGEGT.

The chain carries TRBV24-1 and TRBJ2-5; 14 bases are a match to TRBD2. The V gene's germline CDR1 is KGHDR and CDR2 SFDVKD. This CDR3 contains 17 residues. The junction had 8 bases not matched to a gene; V was cut back by 5 bases and J by 4 bases. CDR3 in DNA: TGTGCCACCAGTGGGGGGACTAGCGGGAGAATCGGAGAGACCCAGTACTTC. It translates to CATSGGTSGRIGETQYF.

The V gene is TRBV7-2, the J gene TRBJ1-6; D uncertain. The length of the CDR3 is 12 residues. Per the germline V gene, CDR1 is SGHTA and CDR2 is FQGNSA. The V gene lost 2 bases and the J gene lost 7 bases, with 3 bases spanning the gap. CDR3 nucleotide sequence: TGTGCCAGCAGCTTATCGAATTCACCCCTCCACTTT. Its translation is CASSLSNSPLHF. The full variable domain, in which reference TRBV7-2 and TRBJ1-6 provide the parts outside the CDR3, is GAGVSQSPSNKVTEKGKDVELRCDPISGHTALYWYRQSLGQGLEFLIYFQGNSAPDKSGLPSDRFSAERTGGSVSTLTIQRTQQEDSAVYLCASSLSNSPLHFGNGTRLTVT.

The CDR3 nucleotides read TGTGCCATCAGCCCAGCGGAGTTGAACACCGGGGAGCTGTTTTTT. Translated: CAISPAELNTGELFF. The chain joins TRBV10-3 to TRBJ2-2; the D gene is possibly TRBD2 (5 bases). Germline V gene data show CDR1 as ENHRY and CDR2 as SYGVKD. The CDR3 spans 15 residues. V lost 6 bases, J lost 1 base, and 12 bases lay in between.

The chain links TRBV24-1 to TRBJ2-7; the D gene is possibly TRBD1 (6 bases). Looked up from germline, CDR1 is KGHDR and CDR2 is SFDVKD. V dropped 11 bases and J dropped 2 bases, with 12 bases sitting between them. The length of the CDR3 is 12 residues. CDR3 nucleotides: TGTGCCAGCGACAGGCTAACCTACGAGCAGTACTTC. Protein product: CASDRLTYEQYF.

This chain links TRBV18 with TRBJ2-7, with no clear D. The V end lost 2 bases, the J end lost 2 bases, and 10 bases lay between the germline ends. Germline lookup yields CDR1 KGHSH and CDR2 LQKENI. The CDR3 is made up of 14 amino acids. In DNA form, the CDR3 reads TGTGCCAGCTCACCAGAGACAAGCCCCTACGAGCAGTACTTC. Its translation: CASSPETSPYEQYF.

Only a few counts were recorded for this clone. V gene TRBV2 combines with J gene TRBJ1-5, with 7 bases fitting TRBD1. The germline V gene has CDR1 SNHLY and CDR2 FYNNEI. CDR3 size: 13 residues. After removal of 9 bases from V and 2 bases from J, the junction contained 4 bases not matched to a gene. CDR3 bases: TGTGCCAGTGGAGGGGGCGGCAATCAGCCCCAGCATTTT. Its translation is CASGGGGNQPQHF.

The chain uses TRBV19 and TRBJ2-5; unclear D gene. The V end was cut by 4 bases, the J end by 7 bases, with 10 bases between. There are 12 residues in the CDR3. Germline V lookup: CDR1 LNHDA, CDR2 SQIVND (reference sequence). CDR3 coding DNA: TGTGCCAGTAGTACCCGGGTGGGGACCCAGTACTTC. This encodes CASSTRVGTQYF.

This clone occurred a few times. V gene TRBV19 combines with J gene TRBJ2-7; 12 bases are a match to TRBD2. The CDR3 length is 14 residues. V was clipped by 6 bases and J by 7 bases; unmatched bases: 7. Germline V gene data show CDR1 as LNHDA and CDR2 as SQIVND (reference sequence). The DNA for the CDR3 is TGTGCCAGTAGCCTAGCGGGAGGGCCGTTTGAGCAGTACTTC. Its protein product is CASSLAGGPFEQYF.

The chain carries TRBV7-9 and TRBJ2-7; D perhaps matches TRBD1 (5 bases). The CDR3 sequence is 14 residues long. The V and J ends lost 6 bases and 6 bases respectively, with 18 bases between them. CDR1 and CDR2 from the germline V gene are SEHNR and FQNEAQ (reference sequence). The CDR3 is CASRPRQGVGEQYF. The CDR3, as DNA: TGTGCCAGCAGACCGCGGCAGGGCGTCGGCGAGCAGTACTTC.

V usage is TRBV5-4 and J usage is TRBJ2-2; TRBD2 agrees at 12 bases. The CDR3 runs 16 residues. V was pared by 4 bases and J by 5 bases, with 6 bases of the junction left unmatched. Germline V gives CDR1 SGHNT, CDR2 YYREEE (reference sequence). The CDR3 here is CASSPTGTSGTGELFF. CDR3 in DNA: TGTGCCAGCAGCCCAACCGGGACTAGCGGGACCGGGGAGCTGTTTTTT.

This chain links TRBV4-3 with TRBJ2-3; a weak D match, TRBD2 (6 bases). Trimming removed 0 bases at V and 4 bases at J, with 8 bases between. The CDR3 spans 14 residues. Germline loops: CDR1 LGHNA, CDR2 YSLEER. CDR3 nucleotide sequence: TGCGCCAGCAGCCAAGATTCGGGAGCAGATACGCAGTATTTT. Amino acids: CASSQDSGADTQYF.

The chain recombines TRBV28 with TRBJ2-1, with D possibly matching TRBD2 (6 bases). CDR3 length: 13 amino acids. Looked up from germline, CDR1 is MDHEN and CDR2 is SYDVKM. Trimming left V 6 bases short and J 10 bases short, with 16 bases between. The CDR3 DNA reads TGTGCCAGCAGCCGGATTGGGGCGGGGGAGCAGTTCTTC. Its translation is CASSRIGAGEQFF.

The chain is built from TRBV4-2 and TRBJ2-2; TRBD2 matches at 8 bases. V lost 3 bases and J lost 4; bases outside the gene matches: 4. Germline-derived CDR1 and CDR2 are LGHNA and YNFKEQ. This CDR3 spans 15 amino acids. The CDR3 loop reads CASSQGLEATGELFF. CDR3 DNA: TGTGCCAGCAGCCAGGGACTAGAGGCCACCGGGGAGCTGTTTTTT.

The chain couples TRBV15 to TRBJ2-7, with D tentatively TRBD2 (6 bases). Germline lookup yields CDR1 LNHNV and CDR2 YYDKDF (reference sequence). The CDR3 spans 15 residues. The V gene lost 1 base and the J gene lost 5 bases, with 15 bases spanning the gap. DNA for the CDR3: TGTGCCACCAGCAGAGCTCCCCCGGGACTCGACGAGCAGTACTTC. Amino acids: CATSRAPPGLDEQYF.

The V and J genes are TRBV23-1 and TRBJ2-5, with D possibly matching TRBD2 (6 bases). TRBV23-1 falls under the ORF class, with uncertain function. The CDR3 covers 16 residues. V shed 10 bases and J shed 1 base, with 22 bases lying between them. The CDR3 DNA reads as TGCGCCACCGTTAAAGGGAAGCTAGCGTCCCAAGAGACCCAGTACTTC. As protein: CATVKGKLASQETQYF.

In its sample, this clone was seen a few times. CDR3 loop: CASSQTLGNTIYF. For the CDR3, the DNA is TGCGCCAGCAGCCAGACCCTCGGGAACACCATATATTTT. The V gene is TRBV5-1, the J gene TRBJ1-3, with D hard to call. Germline-derived CDR1 and CDR2 are SGHRS and YFSETQ. Trimming took 4 bases from V and 7 from J, leaving 12 bases between them. The CDR3 runs 13 residues.

V is TRBV2 and J is TRBJ1-6, with D maybe TRBD1 (5 bases). Trimming removed 6 bases from V and 13 bases from J, with 13 bases in between. The CDR3 has 12 residues. The germline CDR1 and CDR2 sequences are SNHLY and FYNNEI. The DNA of the CDR3 is TGTGCCAGCAGGGGGCGAGGCGTTCCCCTCCACTTT. Residues: CASRGRGVPLHF. The full variable domain, with the rest looked up from reference TRBV2 and TRBJ1-6, is EPEVTQTPSHQVTQMGQEVILRCVPISNHLYFYWYRQILGQKVEFLVSFYNNEISEKSEIFDDQFSVERPDGSNFTLKIRSTKLEDSAMYFCASRGRGVPLHFGNGTRLTVT.

This rearrangement joins TRBV7-9 to TRBJ2-7; 11 bases are shared with TRBD2. Germline CDR1 reads SEHNR; CDR2 reads FQNEAQ (reference sequence). The V and J ends lost 5 bases and 3 bases, in that order; junction bases with no gene match: 3. The CDR3 runs 14 residues. Here the CDR3 reads CASSRGTSGYEQYF. The CDR3 coding sequence is TGTGCCAGCAGCCGCGGGACTAGCGGCTACGAGCAGTACTTC.

The chain carries TRBV30 and TRBJ2-2, with D possibly matching TRBD2 (5 bases). The CDR3 has 16 amino acids. V was pared by 4 bases and J by 9 bases, with 24 bases between. Per the germline V gene, CDR1 is GTSNPN and CDR2 is SVGIG (reference sequence). The CDR3 nucleotides read TGTGCCTGGACCCCTGTCGGTTCCCTAGGAGGCCGGGAGCTGTTTTTT. This translates into CAWTPVGSLGGRELFF.

This clone was seen just once. The chain links TRBV19 to TRBJ1-5; no clear D. V lost 1 base and J lost 7, with 14 bases in between. The CDR3 has 15 amino acids. Germline assignment: CDR1 LNHDA and CDR2 SQIVND (reference sequence). The CDR3 bases are TGTGCCAGTAGTATAGCCAACGGGGAAGTACAGCCCCAGCATTTT. As protein: CASSIANGEVQPQHF.

This clone was observed a single time. The V gene is TRBV7-2, the J gene TRBJ1-2; TRBD1 matches 9 bases. The CDR3 has 15 residues. The V gene end was trimmed by 3 bases and the J gene end by 4 bases; junction bases not matched to a gene: 6. In germline, CDR1 is SGHTA, CDR2 FQGNSA. This CDR3 reads CASSFWDRVGYGYTF. In DNA form, the CDR3 reads TGTGCCAGCAGCTTCTGGGACAGGGTCGGCTATGGCTACACCTTC. Full variable domain (outside the CDR3, taken from reference TRBV7-2 and TRBJ1-2): GAGVSQSPSNKVTEKGKDVELRCDPISGHTALYWYRQSLGQGLEFLIYFQGNSAPDKSGLPSDRFSAERTGGSVSTLTIQRTQQEDSAVYLCASSFWDRVGYGYTFGSGTRLTVV.